The 25 T cell receptor beta chains below were found in one sample sequenced in a study of T-cell memory formation after mild COVID-19. TCRdb re-called the 5' RACE reads through MiXCR, storing one row per CDR3 protein. The sample records 470,000 or so distinct CDR3 sequences, approximately 18% being singletons. Source material: PBMCs or a T cell subset sorted from them (not recorded which). The receptor source for this set is a young man who had mild COVID-19 (a few samples of this study predate the infection). Cell type and time point are not known.

In its sample, this clonotype was seen a few times. This chain joins TRBV7-2 and TRBJ1-3; no clear D. There are 16 residues in the CDR3. Germline CDR1 and CDR2: SGHTA and FQGNSA. The V and J ends lost 4 bases and 0 bases respectively, with 13 bases between them. CDR3 amino acids: CASSSAVAASGNTIYF. CDR3 sequence (DNA): TGTGCCAGCAGCTCTGCGGTGGCAGCCTCTGGAAACACCATATATTTT.

This clonotype showed up just a few times. The genes are TRBV6-2 or TRBV6-3 and TRBJ2-5; TRBD2 is a possible D gene (6 bases). Trimming shortened V by 6 bases and J by 0 bases, and 11 bases separated the two germline ends. The CDR3 extends over 14 amino acids. Germline V gene data show CDR1 as MNHEY and CDR2 as SVGEGT. CDR3 loop: CASSPGLDQETQYF. The CDR3, as DNA: TGTGCCAGCAGCCCGGGACTTGACCAAGAGACCCAGTACTTC.

Many counts were recorded for this clonotype. The V and J genes are TRBV4-1 and TRBJ2-3; 10 bases map to TRBD1. Germline V CDR1 and CDR2: MGHRA, YSYEKL. The CDR3 covers 14 residues. J lost 3 bases, V lost 6 bases, and 3 bases had no gene match. The CDR3 bases are TGCGCCAGCAGGGACAGGGGGTTGACAGATACGCAGTATTTT. Translation: CASRDRGLTDTQYF.

This chain links TRBV7-2 with TRBJ2-7; no definite D call. The CDR3 runs 11 residues. The germline V gene encodes CDR1 SGHTA and CDR2 FQGNSA. V was shortened by 5 bases and J by 2 bases, with 4 bases between the two germline ends. The CDR3 loop is CASSHPYEQYF. CDR3 nucleotide sequence: TGTGCCAGCAGCCATCCCTACGAGCAGTACTTC.

At least ten counts were recorded for this clonotype. The genes are TRBV4-3 and TRBJ2-5; 7 bases fit TRBD2. The junction had 2 bases not matched to a gene; V was cut back by 1 base and J by 3 bases. The CDR3 covers 14 residues. Per the germline V gene, CDR1 is LGHNA and CDR2 is YSLEER. CDR3 sequence: CASSQAGLEETQYF. In DNA form, the CDR3 reads TGCGCCAGCAGCCAAGCAGGACTAGAAGAGACCCAGTACTTC.

This chain joins TRBV7-2 and TRBJ1-4; the D is unclear. Trimming cost V 3 bases and J 11 bases, with 10 bases left between them. The CDR3 is 12 residues long. CDR1 and CDR2 (germline): SGHTA, FQGNSA. The CDR3 region is CASSFKGLKLFF. The DNA for the CDR3 is TGTGCCAGCAGCTTCAAAGGACTGAAACTGTTTTTT.

This clonotype has only a few counts. The chain combines TRBV9 with TRBJ2-3; 8 nucleotides align to TRBD2. Trimming at V came to 4 bases and at J to 2 bases, leaving 9 bases not matched to a gene. Per the germline V gene, CDR1 is SGDLS and CDR2 is YYNGEE. CDR3 length equals 16 residues. CDR3 protein: CASSTSSAGATDTQYF. The CDR3, as DNA: TGTGCCAGCAGCACATCTTCAGCGGGGGCCACAGATACGCAGTATTTT.

The chain links TRBV20-1 to TRBJ2-7; D is perhaps TRBD1 (6 bases). The germline V gene has CDR1 DFQATT and CDR2 SNEGSKA (reference sequence). The length of the CDR3 is 14 residues. Deletions cut 0 bases from V and 3 bases from J, with 12 bases between. CDR3 DNA: TGCAGTGCTAGAGAACAGGGTACACTCTACGAGCAGTACGTC. It translates to CSAREQGTLYEQYV.

This clonotype was found a few times. The chain is built from TRBV12-3 or TRBV12-4 and TRBJ2-5, with D possibly being TRBD1 (5 bases). CDR3 length equals 13 residues. V was clipped by 7 bases and J by 2 bases, with 11 bases between them. The CDR3 here is CASTLRQQETQYF. The CDR3 DNA sequence: TGTGCCAGCACCCTGAGACAGCAAGAGACCCAGTACTTC.

The V and J genes are TRBV7-6 and TRBJ2-7; tentatively, D is TRBD1 (6 bases). This CDR3 has 15 amino acids. CDR1 and CDR2 (germline): SGHVS, FNYEAQ. The V end lost 5 bases, the J end lost 6 bases, and 20 bases lay between the germline ends. Here the CDR3 reads CASSPAGDIRSEQYF. CDR3 in DNA: TGTGCCAGCAGCCCGGCAGGGGATATCCGATCCGAGCAGTACTTC.

The chain has TRBV6-2 or TRBV6-3 and TRBJ2-7, with D perhaps TRBD1 (5 bases). The V and J ends lost 6 bases and 4 bases respectively, with 13 bases between them. Germline CDR1 MNHEY, CDR2 SVGEGT. The CDR3 has 13 residues. CDR3 in amino acids: CASRSRTRYEQYV. In DNA, the CDR3 is TGTGCCAGCAGGAGTAGGACACGATACGAGCAGTACGTC.

This clonotype was picked up many times. The rearrangement uses TRBV5-1 and TRBJ2-3, with D perhaps matching TRBD1 or TRBD2 (6 bases each). Germline-derived CDR1 and CDR2 are SGHRS and YFSETQ. This CDR3 has 15 residues. V lost 3 bases and J 6 bases, leaving 17 bases between the germline ends. The CDR3 DNA follows: TGCGCCAGCAGCTCCGGGGGCCGAGCTGTCGATACGCAGTATTTT. It is translated as CASSSGGRAVDTQYF.

The chain couples TRBV10-3 to TRBJ2-3; 13 nucleotides line up with TRBD2. This CDR3 is 16 amino acids long. Trimming took 6 bases from V and 0 from J; bases not matched to a gene: 3. Germline V gene sequence: CDR1 ENHRY, CDR2 SYGVKD. For the CDR3, the DNA is TGTGCCATCAGGGGGACTAGCGGGGCTAGCACAGATACGCAGTATTTT. Translated, it gives CAIRGTSGASTDTQYF.

The V gene is TRBV6-5, the J gene TRBJ1-6; maybe TRBD1 (6 bases). The CDR3 length is 17 residues. Trimming stripped 5 bases from V and 10 bases from J, with 24 bases between. CDR1 is MNHEY and CDR2 is SVGAGI in the germline V gene. The CDR3 protein is CASSQTPPGQSISPLHF. In nucleotides, the CDR3 is TGTGCCAGCAGTCAAACCCCCCCGGGACAAAGCATATCACCCCTCCACTTT.

This clonotype was counted a few times. This chain connects TRBV4-1 to TRBJ1-1; no clear D. From germline, CDR1 is MGHRA and CDR2 YSYEKL. This CDR3 is built from 14 residues. Trimming stripped 1 base from V and 8 bases from J, with 14 bases between. The CDR3, as DNA: TGCGCCAGCAGCCAAGTTTCGTGGAGGGCGGAAGCTTTCTTT. This codes for CASSQVSWRAEAFF.

The chain recombines TRBV6-2 or TRBV6-3 with TRBJ2-7, with TRBD2 identical over 7 bases. Germline trimming cut 6 bases from V and 6 bases from J; bases unmatched to any gene: 8. Germline CDR1 reads MNHEY; CDR2 reads SVGEGT. The CDR3 is 13 residues long. This CDR3 is CASRAGTTVEQYV. The CDR3 nucleotides read TGTGCCAGCAGGGCCGGGACTACCGTCGAGCAGTACGTC.

This clonotype came up a few times. The chain links TRBV6-1 to TRBJ2-3; D perhaps matches TRBD2 (5 bases). The CDR3 runs 14 residues. The V end was cut by 4 bases, the J end by 4 bases, with 12 bases between. Germline CDR1 is MNHNS and CDR2 is SASEGT. CDR3 nucleotides: TGTGCCAGCAGTGGACTACGGACGCCAGATACGCAGTATTTT. Encoded protein: CASSGLRTPDTQYF.

The chain is built from TRBV20-1 and TRBJ2-7; D unclear. Germline V gene data show CDR1 as DFQATT and CDR2 as SNEGSKA (reference sequence). With 5 bases removed from V and 5 bases from J, the gap between germline ends came to 19 bases. This CDR3 region has 14 residues. Here the CDR3 reads CSAVRPGPPNEQYF. CDR3 sequence (DNA): TGCAGTGCTGTGAGGCCTGGCCCTCCTAACGAGCAGTACTTC.

The chain recombines TRBV5-5 with TRBJ2-7; D is unclear. Deletions cut 7 bases from V and 3 bases from J, with 5 bases between. The CDR3 runs 10 residues. Per the germline V gene, CDR1 is SGHKS and CDR2 is YYEKEE (reference sequence). CDR3 sequence (DNA): TGTGCCAGCGGGCTCTACGAGCAGTACGTC. Translation: CASGLYEQYV.

V and J are TRBV10-3 and TRBJ2-2; TRBD1 might be the D (6 bases). Trimming left V 0 bases short and J 4 bases short, with 21 bases between. The CDR3 consists of 19 residues. In germline, CDR1 is ENHRY, CDR2 SYGVKD. The CDR3 loop is CAISESRDTYIRSTGELFF. The DNA of the CDR3 is TGTGCCATCAGTGAGTCCCGGGACACCTACATAAGGAGCACCGGGGAGCTGTTTTTT.

The J gene is TRBJ2-3, the V gene TRBV5-1; 7 bases agree with TRBD1. The length of the CDR3 is 15 residues. V lost 1 base, J lost 5 bases, and 7 bases stayed unmatched. Per germline, CDR1 SGHRS and CDR2 YFSETQ. The CDR3 coding sequence is TGCGCCAGCAGCTTGTCGGCAGGGGGACAAGATACGCAGTATTTT. This translates into CASSLSAGGQDTQYF.

This clonotype was counted a few times. This chain uses TRBV2 with TRBJ2-2, with unresolved D. V lost 4 bases and J lost 8, with 20 bases in between. This CDR3 comprises 16 residues. The germline V gene encodes CDR1 SNHLY and CDR2 FYNNEI. CDR3 sequence (DNA): TGTGCCAGCAGTGTGTTAGGACCCCTCTCTATGGGGGAGCTGTTTTTT. Residues: CASSVLGPLSMGELFF.

The rearrangement uses TRBV4-3 and TRBJ1-2; D gene ambiguous. Germline loops: CDR1 LGHNA, CDR2 YSLEER. Between the trimmed V and J ends, which lost 0 bases and 8 bases, there was a span of 22 bases. The CDR3 totals 17 residues. CDR3 in DNA: TGCGCCAGCAGCCAAGACACTCAGCCCCAGACCCGCGGCGGCTACACCTTC. Protein sequence: CASSQDTQPQTRGGYTF.

This clonotype turned up a few times. J is TRBJ2-5 and V is TRBV4-2; 7 bases are a match to TRBD2. CDR3 length equals 17 residues. The V and J ends lost 2 bases and 3 bases, in that order; junction bases with no gene match: 12. Per the germline V gene, CDR1 is LGHNA and CDR2 is YNFKEQ. CDR3 DNA: TGTGCCAGCAGCCAACCCCCGAGGCGGGGGAGGGAAGAGACCCAGTACTTC. Encoded protein: CASSQPPRRGREETQYF.

The genes are TRBV4-3 and TRBJ1-5; 7 positions match TRBD1. The CDR3 has 13 residues. The V and J ends lost 5 bases and 6 bases, in that order; junction bases with no gene match: 4. Looked up from germline, CDR1 is LGHNA and CDR2 is YSLEER. The chain's CDR3 is CASSDRVGQPQHF. The CDR3 DNA reads as TGCGCCAGCAGCGACAGGGTCGGTCAGCCCCAGCATTTT.